Following are 16 T cell receptor beta chains from one sample sequenced in a study of CD4 T cell repertoires in COVID-19. Repertoires were generated with immunoSEQ multiplex PCR, while TCRdb's copy carries only in-frame clones and drops some. The sample lists about 75,000 clones, around 82% occurring once. The source material was CD4+ T cells from peripheral blood, sampled after recovery from COVID-19. These receptors originate from a human donor who had COVID-19.

This chain joins TRBV5-5 and TRBJ2-5; a possible D gene is TRBD2 (8 bases). V dropped 3 bases and J dropped 5 bases, with 17 bases sitting between them. CDR1 SGHKS and CDR2 YYEKEE come from the germline V gene (reference sequence). CDR3 size: 15 residues. DNA for the CDR3: TGTGCCAGCAGCTCCAGGGGGACTAGGGAGGAGACCCAGTACTTC. It translates to CASSSRGTREETQYF.

The chain is built from TRBV5-4 and TRBJ1-2; maybe TRBD1 (5 bases). The germline CDR1 and CDR2 sequences are SGHNT and YYREEE (reference sequence). Deletions cut 0 bases from V and 4 bases from J, with 16 bases between. The CDR3 is 16 residues long. CDR3 in amino acids: CASSLAQGGEGYGYTF. The CDR3 DNA sequence: TGTGCCAGCAGCTTGGCCCAGGGAGGGGAGGGCTATGGCTACACCTTC.

The V and J genes are TRBV6-5 and TRBJ1-6; D gene uncertain. CDR3 size: 13 residues. Germline values: CDR1 MNHEY, CDR2 SVGAGI. Trimming removed 6 bases at V and 7 bases at J, with 10 bases between. Here the CDR3 DNA reads TGTGCCAGCAGAGGAACAGAGAATTCACCCCTCCACTTT. Its protein is CASRGTENSPLHF.

The chain uses TRBV6-5 and TRBJ1-1; D uncertain. The CDR3 consists of 12 residues. Trimming cost V 5 bases and J 7 bases, with 11 bases left between them. Germline values: CDR1 MNHEY, CDR2 SVGAGI. In nucleotides, the CDR3 is TGTGCCAGCAGTATAGGGCTTGGTGAAGCTTTCTTT. This codes for CASSIGLGEAFF.

The DNA of the CDR3 is TGTGCCAGCAGCCCACAGACAGACGAAACTACTAGCACAGATACGCAGTATTTT. This gives the protein CASSPQTDETTSTDTQYF. The J gene is TRBJ2-3, the V gene TRBV21-1; TRBD1 is the table's D call and was not checked against the DNA. TRBV21-1 is recorded as a pseudogene. There are 18 residues in the CDR3.

The chain combines TRBV5-1 with TRBJ2-7, with TRBD2 matching over 9 bases. The CDR3 extends over 16 amino acids. Germline trimming cut 0 bases from V and 0 bases from J; bases unmatched to any gene: 4. CDR1 and CDR2 (germline): SGHRS, YFSETQ. DNA for the CDR3: TGCGCCAGCAGCTTGGTTCTAGCGGGGCCCTCCTACGAGCAGTACTTC. Its translation: CASSLVLAGPSYEQYF.

This sequence joins TRBV6-1 and TRBJ1-5; D uncertain. The germline CDR1 and CDR2 sequences are MNHNS and SASEGT. Trimming removed 2 bases at V and 1 base at J, with 6 bases between. The CDR3 runs 14 residues. In DNA, the CDR3 is TGTGCCAGCAGTGAAATGGGCAGCAATCAGCCCCAGCATTTT. Translating gives CASSEMGSNQPQHF.

The chain couples TRBV12-3 or TRBV12-4 to TRBJ2-6, with D uncertain. This CDR3 is 13 amino acids long. The V end was cut by 3 bases, the J end by 7 bases, with 7 bases between. CDR3 nucleotides: TGTGCCAGCAGTTTTTCGAGTGCCAACGTCCTGACTTTC. Encoded protein: CASSFSSANVLTF.

The chain joins TRBV3-1 (or the pseudogene TRBV3-2) to TRBJ2-1; 10 positions match TRBD2. With 1 base clipped from V and 7 bases from J, the junction kept 19 bases outside the gene matches. The length of the CDR3 is 20 residues. Germline V gene lookup returns CDR1 LGHDT and CDR2 YNNKEL (reference sequence). In DNA form, the CDR3 reads TGTGCCAGCAGCCAAGGACCAGCGGGGGGGCCCAACCCGTATGGGAATGAGCAGTTCTTC. It encodes CASSQGPAGGPNPYGNEQFF.

This clone was seen more than once but under ten times. The rearrangement links TRBV20-1 to TRBJ1-2; D is unresolved. This CDR3 spans 11 amino acids. Trimming stripped 8 bases from V and 1 base from J, with 8 bases between. CDR1 is DFQATT and CDR2 is SNEGSKA in the germline V gene (reference sequence). The CDR3 here is CSLHDNYGYTF. In DNA, the CDR3 is TGCAGTCTCCATGATAACTATGGCTACACCTTC.

This clone has only one observation. This chain uses TRBV7-7 with TRBJ2-1; D is possibly TRBD2 (5 bases). CDR1 is SSHAT, CDR2 FNYEAQ, per germline (reference sequence). The CDR3 is 16 residues long. V lost 1 base to trimming and J lost 1 base, with 11 bases between them. CDR3 protein: CASSLGGSGSYNEQFF. CDR3 nucleotides: TGTGCCAGCAGCTTAGGCGGGTCGGGTTCCTACAATGAGCAGTTCTTC.

The V gene is TRBV3-1 (or the pseudogene TRBV3-2), the J gene TRBJ2-1; a weak D match, TRBD1 (6 bases). This CDR3 region has 15 residues. Germline values: CDR1 LGHDT, CDR2 YNNKEL (reference sequence). V shed 3 bases and J shed 1 base, with 10 bases lying between them. CDR3 nucleotides: TGTGCCAGCAGCCATGGTCAGGGGTCCTACAATGAGCAGTTCTTC. Encoded protein: CASSHGQGSYNEQFF.

This CDR3 is CASSIGSGGYQPQHF. In DNA, the CDR3 is TGTGCCAGTAGTATAGGTTCGGGAGGGTACCAGCCCCAGCATTTT. The rearrangement uses TRBV19 and TRBJ1-5, with D unclear. V gave up 1 base and J gave up 7 bases, with 14 bases separating them. This CDR3 has 15 amino acids. Germline V gives CDR1 LNHDA, CDR2 SQIVND (reference sequence).

The rearrangement joins TRBV6-1 to TRBJ1-6, with TRBD1 as a possible D gene (6 bases). The CDR3 is made up of 16 amino acids. Trimming cost V 0 bases and J 10 bases, with 16 bases left between them. In germline, CDR1 is MNHNS, CDR2 SASEGT. Written as DNA, the CDR3 is TGTGCCAGCAGTGAAGCGGGAGGGGGGGTAGGATCACCCCTCCACTTT. It specifies CASSEAGGGVGSPLHF.

This CDR3 is CASSLGLQGFPETQYF. As DNA, the CDR3 is TGTGCCAGCAGCTTAGGCCTACAGGGCTTTCCAGAGACCCAGTACTTC. The chain links TRBV13 to TRBJ2-5, with a tentative D call TRBD1 (6 bases). This CDR3 has 16 residues. Germline CDR1 is PRHDT and CDR2 is FYEKMQ (reference sequence). V was trimmed by 0 bases and J by 4 bases, leaving 15 bases between them.

This clone showed up just once. The CDR3 nucleotides are TGTGCCAGCAGTGTTTTTCGTAGGGCGGGAGTGGCGGAAAACATTCAGTACTTC. Translating it yields CASSVFRRAGVAENIQYF. The J gene is TRBJ2-4, the V gene TRBV6-1; 7 nucleotides line up with TRBD2. This CDR3 region has 18 residues. Germline values: CDR1 MNHNS, CDR2 SASEGT. The V and J ends lost 4 bases and 5 bases, in that order; junction bases with no gene match: 17.